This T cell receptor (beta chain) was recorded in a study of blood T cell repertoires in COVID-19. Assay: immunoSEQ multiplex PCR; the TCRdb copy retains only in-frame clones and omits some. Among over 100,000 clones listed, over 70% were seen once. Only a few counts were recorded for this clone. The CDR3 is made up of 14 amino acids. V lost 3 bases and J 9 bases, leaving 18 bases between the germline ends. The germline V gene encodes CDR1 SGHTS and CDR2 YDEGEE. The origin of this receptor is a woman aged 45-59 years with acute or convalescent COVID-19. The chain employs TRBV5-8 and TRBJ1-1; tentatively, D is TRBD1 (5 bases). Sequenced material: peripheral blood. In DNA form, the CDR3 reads TGTGCCAGCAGCTCGCTTTTGGCAGGGATGAAAGCTTTCTTT. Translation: CASSSLLAGMKAFF.